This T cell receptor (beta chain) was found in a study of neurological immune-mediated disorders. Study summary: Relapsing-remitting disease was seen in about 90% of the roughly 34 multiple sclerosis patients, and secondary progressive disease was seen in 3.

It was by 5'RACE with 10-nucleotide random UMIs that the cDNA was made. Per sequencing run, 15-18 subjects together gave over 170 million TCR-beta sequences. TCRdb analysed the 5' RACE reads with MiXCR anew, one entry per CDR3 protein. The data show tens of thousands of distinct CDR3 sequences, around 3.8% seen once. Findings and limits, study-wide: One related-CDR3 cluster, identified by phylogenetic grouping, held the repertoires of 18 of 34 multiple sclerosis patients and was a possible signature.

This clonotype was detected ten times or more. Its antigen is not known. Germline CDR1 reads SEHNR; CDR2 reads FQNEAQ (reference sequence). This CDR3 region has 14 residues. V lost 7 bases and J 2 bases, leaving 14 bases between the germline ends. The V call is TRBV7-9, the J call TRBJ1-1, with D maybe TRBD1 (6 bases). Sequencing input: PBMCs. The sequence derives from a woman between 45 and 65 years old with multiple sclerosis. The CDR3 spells CASTGGRSNTEAFF. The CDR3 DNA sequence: TGTGCCAGCACCGGGGGCAGGAGCAACACTGAAGCTTTCTTT.